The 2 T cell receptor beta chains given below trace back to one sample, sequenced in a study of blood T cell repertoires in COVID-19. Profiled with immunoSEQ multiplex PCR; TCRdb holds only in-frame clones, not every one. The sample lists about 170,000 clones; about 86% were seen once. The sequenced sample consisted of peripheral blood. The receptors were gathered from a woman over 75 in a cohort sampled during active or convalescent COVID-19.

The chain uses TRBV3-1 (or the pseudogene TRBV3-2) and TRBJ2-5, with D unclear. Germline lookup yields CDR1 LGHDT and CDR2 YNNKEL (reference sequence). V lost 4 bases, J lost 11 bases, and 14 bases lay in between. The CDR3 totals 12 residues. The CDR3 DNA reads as TGTGCCAGCAGCCGTCCCAGGAAGGCTCAGTACTTC. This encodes CASSRPRKAQYF.

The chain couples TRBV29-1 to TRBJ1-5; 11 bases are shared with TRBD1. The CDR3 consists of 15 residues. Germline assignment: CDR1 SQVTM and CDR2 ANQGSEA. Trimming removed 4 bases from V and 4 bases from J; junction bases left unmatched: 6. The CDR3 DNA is TGCAGCGTTGCCACGGGGACAGGGGGGAATCAGCCCCAGCATTTT. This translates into CSVATGTGGNQPQHF.